Each of the 26 T cell receptor beta chains below was sequenced from the same sample in a study of OX40 agonist ivuxolimab in advanced cancers. The library was built by means of the immunoSEQ multiplex PCR assay. In its TCRdb copy, this immuneACCESS table keeps in-frame sequences only and misses some clones. Where compared with another copy, unresolved V genes explain less than half of these, and the others have no known cause. This sample comprises roughly 60,000 clones, around 84% of them detected only once. More than 3% of the sample is held by the ten biggest clonotypes. The sequencing used CD4+ or CD8+ T cells sorted from blood, collected in a trial of the OX40 agonist ivuxolimab. These receptors all come from an adult with an advanced solid tumor such as melanoma, head and neck, liver or kidney cancer.

This clone was observed a single time. The chain employs TRBV9 and TRBJ1-1; D call uncertain. Germline V lookup: CDR1 SGDLS, CDR2 YYNGEE. Trimming pared 2 bases from V and 0 bases from J, leaving 17 bases between. This CDR3 comprises 17 residues. The CDR3 reads CASSVAGGPGMNTEAFF. The CDR3 nucleotides are TGTGCCAGCAGCGTCGCGGGCGGGCCGGGTATGAACACTGAAGCTTTCTTT.

The V call is TRBV9, the J call TRBJ1-4, with unresolved D. The CDR3 sequence is 14 residues long. Trimming took off 0 bases at V and 0 bases at J, with 3 bases between the two ends. The germline V gene encodes CDR1 SGDLS and CDR2 YYNGEE. CDR3 in DNA: TGTGCCAGCAGCGTAGCTGCAACTAATGAAAAACTGTTTTTT. Translation gives CASSVAATNEKLFF.

This clone was recorded only once. One end of the junction does not line up with germline, which may come from a read error. The chain links TRBV7-7 to TRBJ2-1; 12 nucleotides line up with TRBD1. This CDR3 comprises 15 residues. CDR1 and CDR2 from the germline V gene are SSHAT and FNYEAQ (reference sequence). CDR3 region: CASSRGQGAGNEQFF. The DNA of the CDR3 is TGTGCTAGCAGCAGGGGACAGGGGGCGGGTAATGAGCAGTTCTTC.

The CDR3 DNA sequence: TGTGCCAGTACAGGGAGTTTCTACAATGAGCAGTTCTTC. Protein: CASTGSFYNEQFF. The V gene is TRBV2, the J gene TRBJ2-1, with D tentatively TRBD1 (6 bases). Trimming left V 9 bases short and J 3 bases short, with 12 bases between. The CDR3 spans 13 residues. Per germline, CDR1 SNHLY and CDR2 FYNNEI.

The chain links TRBV5-1 to TRBJ2-1, with D possibly matching TRBD2 (5 bases). Trimming cost V 4 bases and J 3 bases, with 17 bases left between them. The germline V gene encodes CDR1 SGHRS and CDR2 YFSETQ. This CDR3 comprises 16 residues. CDR3 amino acids: CASSTQPSSDYNEQFF. CDR3 bases: TGCGCCAGCAGCACCCAACCTAGCAGCGACTACAATGAGCAGTTCTTC.

The count of this clone is one. The chain uses TRBV2 and TRBJ1-5; 7 bases match TRBD1. V gave up 6 bases and J gave up 0 bases; unmatched junction bases: 5. This CDR3 region has 15 residues. CDR1 and CDR2 (germline): SNHLY, FYNNEI. The CDR3 loop reads CASRGDRPSNQPQHF. In DNA, the CDR3 is TGTGCCAGCAGGGGGGACAGACCTAGCAATCAGCCCCAGCATTTT.

The V gene is TRBV11-3, the J gene TRBJ2-2; weak D call: TRBD2 (5 bases). V gave up 5 bases and J gave up 4 bases, with 14 bases separating them. The CDR3 consists of 15 residues. Germline V CDR1 and CDR2: SGHNT, YENEEA. For the CDR3, the DNA is TGTGCCAGCAGCGCTCTAGCTTCGGGCACCGGGGAGCTGTTTTTT. It is translated as CASSALASGTGELFF.

This rearrangement joins TRBV2 to TRBJ1-2; 7 bases match TRBD1. The length of the CDR3 is 11 residues. CDR1 and CDR2 from the germline V gene are SNHLY and FYNNEI. V trimming: 11 bases; J trimming: 8 bases; junction bases outside the gene matches: 8. The DNA for the CDR3 is TGTGCCCTCAGGGGGGGATGGGGCTACACCTTC. It specifies CALRGGWGYTF. The whole variable domain, remainder taken from reference TRBV2 and TRBJ1-2, is EPEVTQTPSHQVTQMGQEVILRCVPISNHLYFYWYRQILGQKVEFLVSFYNNEISEKSEIFDDQFSVERPDGSNFTLKIRSTKLEDSAMYFCALRGGWGYTFGSGTRLTVV.

This chain connects TRBV28 to TRBJ2-2, with D perhaps matching TRBD1 (6 bases). V was clipped by 6 bases and J by 5 bases, with 19 bases between them. Germline V lookup: CDR1 MDHEN, CDR2 SYDVKM. This CDR3 comprises 16 residues. CDR3 protein: CASSSPGDMGTGELFF. The CDR3, as DNA: TGTGCCAGCAGCTCCCCAGGGGACATGGGGACCGGGGAGCTGTTTTTT. The full variable domain, rest sourced from reference TRBV28 and TRBJ2-2, is DVKVTQSSRYLVKRTGEKVFLECVQDMDHENMFWYRQDPGLGLRLIYFSYDVKMKEKGDIPEGYSVSREKKERFSLILESASTNQTSMYLCASSSPGDMGTGELFFGEGSRLTVL.

This chain joins TRBV6-1 and TRBJ2-2, with a possible D match to TRBD2 (5 bases). The CDR3 runs 17 residues. Trimming pared 0 bases from V and 0 bases from J, leaving 11 bases between. CDR1 is MNHNS, CDR2 SASEGT, per germline. The CDR3 DNA follows: TGTGCCAGCAGTGAAGCGCCGGACTGGTCGAACACCGGGGAGCTGTTTTTT. Translated, it gives CASSEAPDWSNTGELFF.

The chain has TRBV18 and TRBJ1-5, with D perhaps TRBD1 (6 bases). Trimming cost V 4 bases and J 0 bases, with 13 bases left between them. Germline-derived CDR1 and CDR2 are KGHSH and LQKENI. This CDR3 contains 16 residues. This CDR3 reads CASSHSGTTSNQPQHF. CDR3 nucleotides: TGTGCCAGCTCACACTCCGGGACAACTAGCAATCAGCCCCAGCATTTT.

This clone turned up a few times. CDR3 nucleotide sequence: TGTGCCAGCAGTAATTCCGGGACCTCTAACTATGGCTACACCTTC. This sequence encodes CASSNSGTSNYGYTF. The chain links TRBV28 to TRBJ1-2; D possibly corresponds to TRBD1 (5 bases). This CDR3 region has 15 residues. CDR1 is MDHEN, CDR2 SYDVKM, per germline. The V gene lost 5 bases and the J gene lost 0 bases, with 13 bases spanning the gap.

V usage is TRBV14 and J usage is TRBJ2-2; perhaps TRBD2 as D (5 bases). This CDR3 contains 16 residues. Germline V gene sequence: CDR1 SGHDN, CDR2 FVKESK. The germline V and J ends were trimmed by 1 base and 2 bases, with 11 bases remaining between them. The chain's CDR3 is CASSQVQRRNTGELFF. CDR3 nucleotide sequence: TGTGCCAGCAGCCAAGTTCAGCGGAGAAACACCGGGGAGCTGTTTTTT.

This clone appeared once. This sequence joins TRBV4-2 and TRBJ1-6, with a weak D call TRBD1 (5 bases). The CDR3 consists of 15 residues. Per germline, CDR1 LGHNA and CDR2 YNFKEQ. V lost 0 bases and J 10 bases, leaving 13 bases between the germline ends. The CDR3 reads CASSQEGVLPSPLHF. For the CDR3, the DNA is TGTGCCAGCAGCCAAGAGGGGGTTTTACCCTCACCCCTCCACTTT.

The gene calls are TRBV30 and TRBJ1-4; tentative D call: TRBD1 (6 bases). Trimming took off 1 base at V and 5 bases at J, with 11 bases between the two ends. Germline CDR1 reads GTSNPN; CDR2 reads SVGIG (reference sequence). The CDR3 is made up of 14 amino acids. Here the CDR3 DNA reads TGTGCCTGGAGTGACCGGGGGCTAAATGAAAAACTGTTTTTT. This codes for CAWSDRGLNEKLFF.

The chain combines TRBV6-1 with TRBJ2-6; D not certain. Trimming took 0 bases from V and 4 from J, leaving 4 bases between them. The germline V gene has CDR1 MNHNS and CDR2 SASEGT. The CDR3 is 14 amino acids. The CDR3 region has the DNA TGTGCCAGCAGTGAAGCATGGGGGGCCAACGTCCTGACTTTC. It translates to CASSEAWGANVLTF.

The chain is built from TRBV2 and TRBJ2-1, with a possible D match to TRBD1 (6 bases). V was cut by 4 bases and J by 7 bases, with 17 bases left in between. The germline CDR1 and CDR2 sequences are SNHLY and FYNNEI. The CDR3 is made up of 15 amino acids. The CDR3 here is CASSVGQSNRNEQFF. For the CDR3, the DNA is TGTGCCAGCAGTGTCGGACAGAGTAATAGAAATGAGCAGTTCTTC.

Here the CDR3 reads CASTEPGGADTQYF. In DNA form, the CDR3 reads TGTGCCAGCACCGAACCGGGTGGGGCAGATACGCAGTATTTT. V usage is TRBV2 and J usage is TRBJ2-3; D is undetermined. This CDR3 is 14 amino acids long. V was clipped by 7 bases and J by 4 bases, with 15 bases between them. CDR1 is SNHLY, CDR2 FYNNEI, per germline.

The chain joins TRBV9 to TRBJ2-1; 7 positions agree with TRBD2. Germline loops: CDR1 SGDLS, CDR2 YYNGEE. The junction had 12 bases not matched to a gene; V was cut back by 7 bases and J by 5 bases. The CDR3 loop spans 15 amino acids. CDR3 protein: CASHTGTSDNNEQFF. The CDR3 nucleotides are TGTGCCAGCCACACCGGTACTAGCGACAACAATGAGCAGTTCTTC.

The count of this clone is one. The rearrangement uses TRBV9 and TRBJ1-1, with D possibly TRBD1 on 6 matching bases. The CDR3 loop spans 16 amino acids. Deletions cut 0 bases from V and 1 base from J, with 13 bases between. Germline V gene lookup returns CDR1 SGDLS and CDR2 YYNGEE. This CDR3 reads CASSVAPGDANTEAFF. CDR3 in DNA: TGTGCCAGCAGCGTAGCGCCAGGGGACGCGAACACTGAAGCTTTCTTT.

The chain joins TRBV15 to TRBJ1-5; D not certain. The ends were cut back, 6 bases at V and 4 bases at J, with 13 bases in the middle. Germline V gene lookup returns CDR1 LNHNV and CDR2 YYDKDF (reference sequence). The CDR3 contains 14 residues. CDR3 sequence: CATRSLRLNQPQHF. In nucleotides, the CDR3 is TGTGCCACCAGATCCCTCAGGCTAAATCAGCCCCAGCATTTT.

The chain links TRBV28 to TRBJ2-7, with TRBD2 matching 11 bases. CDR1 MDHEN and CDR2 SYDVKM come from the germline V gene. V was clipped by 6 bases and J by 5 bases; unmatched bases: 6. The CDR3 has 14 residues. CDR3 loop: CASRALAGEDEQYF. The CDR3, as DNA: TGTGCCAGCAGGGCACTAGCGGGGGAGGACGAGCAGTACTTC.

In this sample, this clone turned up a few times. The chain combines TRBV5-1 with TRBJ2-4; TRBD2 is a possible D gene (7 bases). Germline loops: CDR1 SGHRS, CDR2 YFSETQ. V was cut by 1 base and J by 8 bases, with 16 bases left in between. The CDR3 loop spans 15 amino acids. CDR3 nucleotides: TGCGCCAGCAGCTTGTCTTCAGGGGAGGGTTACATTCAGTACTTC. This sequence encodes CASSLSSGEGYIQYF.

This clone appeared once. J is TRBJ2-5 and V is TRBV9; D is undetermined. Trimming cost V 4 bases and J 2 bases, with 12 bases left between them. The CDR3 loop spans 14 amino acids. Germline CDR1 reads SGDLS; CDR2 reads YYNGEE. The CDR3 DNA follows: TGTGCCAGCAGCCTGAGCTACGGACAAGAGACCCAGTACTTC. It specifies CASSLSYGQETQYF.

This clone was counted between two and nine times. This CDR3 reads CASSSEGLAGPIKQFF. DNA of the CDR3: TGTGCCAGCAGCTCCGAGGGACTAGCGGGTCCAATTAAGCAGTTCTTC. The V call is TRBV7-8, the J call TRBJ2-1; 12 bases match TRBD2. The CDR3 extends over 16 amino acids. V lost 4 bases, J lost 11 bases, and 12 bases stayed unmatched. The V gene's germline CDR1 is SGHVS and CDR2 FQNEAQ.

The genes are TRBV29-1 and TRBJ2-3; TRBD2 matches at 7 bases. CDR1 and CDR2 (germline): SQVTM, ANQGSEA. This CDR3 has 15 residues. V gave up 7 bases and J gave up 0 bases; unmatched junction bases: 10. CDR3 residues: CSARTSSFSTDTQYF. The CDR3 bases are TGCAGCGCTAGGACTAGTTCCTTTAGCACAGATACGCAGTATTTT.